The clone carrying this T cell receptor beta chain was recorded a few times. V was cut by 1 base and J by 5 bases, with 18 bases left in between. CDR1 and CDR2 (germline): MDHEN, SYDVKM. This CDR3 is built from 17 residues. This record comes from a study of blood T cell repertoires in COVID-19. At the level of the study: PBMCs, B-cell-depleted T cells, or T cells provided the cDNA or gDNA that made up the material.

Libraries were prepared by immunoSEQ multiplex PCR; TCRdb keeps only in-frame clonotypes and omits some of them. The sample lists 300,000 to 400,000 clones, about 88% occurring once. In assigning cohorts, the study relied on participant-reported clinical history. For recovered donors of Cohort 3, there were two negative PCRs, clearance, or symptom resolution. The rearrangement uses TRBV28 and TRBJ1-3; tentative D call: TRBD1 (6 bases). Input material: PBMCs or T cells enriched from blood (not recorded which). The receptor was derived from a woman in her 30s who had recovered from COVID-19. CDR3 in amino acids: CASSLSGQGIRRNTIYF. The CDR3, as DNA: TGTGCCAGCAGTTTATCCGGCCAGGGGATCCGGAGAAACACCATATATTTT. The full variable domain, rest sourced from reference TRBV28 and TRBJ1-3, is DVKVTQSSRYLVKRTGEKVFLECVQDMDHENMFWYRQDPGLGLRLIYFSYDVKMKEKGDIPEGYSVSREKKERFSLILESASTNQTSMYLCASSLSGQGIRRNTIYFGEGSWLTVV.